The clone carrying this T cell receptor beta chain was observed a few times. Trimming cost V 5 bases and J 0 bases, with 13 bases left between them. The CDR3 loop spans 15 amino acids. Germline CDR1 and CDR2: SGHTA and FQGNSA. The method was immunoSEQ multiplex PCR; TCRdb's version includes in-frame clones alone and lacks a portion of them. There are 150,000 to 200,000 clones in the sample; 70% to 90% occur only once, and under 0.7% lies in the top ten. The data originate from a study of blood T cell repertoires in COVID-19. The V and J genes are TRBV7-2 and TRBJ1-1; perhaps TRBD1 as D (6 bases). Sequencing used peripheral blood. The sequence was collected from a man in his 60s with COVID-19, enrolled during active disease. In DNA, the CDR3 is TGTGCCAGCAGCCCCGTCCAGGGGATGAACACTGAAGCTTTCTTT. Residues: CASSPVQGMNTEAFF.